One sample yielded the 10 T cell receptor beta chains listed below, sequenced in a study of shared clonotypes between healthy human individuals. Sequencing was performed with immunoSEQ multiplex PCR; in TCRdb, only in-frame clones are kept and a portion is missing. This sample has 2 million to 3 million clones, with 80% to 95% found just once. The sample taken for sequencing was naive CD4+ T cells from PBMCs. Subset defined: CD45RA+ positively selected. The receptors were sampled from a man younger than 35 in good health. Some clones in this sample may be carry-over from other donors' samples.

The chain recombines TRBV5-1 with TRBJ1-2, with D possibly TRBD1 on 6 matching bases. V was trimmed by 9 bases and J by 3 bases, leaving 18 bases between them. The CDR3 consists of 14 residues. Germline CDR1 SGHRS, CDR2 YFSETQ. The CDR3 reads CATTGGPSDYGYTF. The CDR3 DNA follows: TGCGCCACCACCGGGGGGCCATCCGACTATGGCTACACCTTC.

The V gene is TRBV4-2, the J gene TRBJ2-6; D not resolved. CDR1 is LGHNA and CDR2 is YNFKEQ in the germline V gene. V shed 1 base and J shed 0 bases, with 13 bases lying between them. CDR3 length equals 18 residues. The CDR3 sequence: CASSQVFYRTSGANVLTF. CDR3 coding DNA: TGTGCCAGCAGCCAAGTTTTCTATCGCACCTCTGGGGCCAACGTCCTGACTTTC.

This clone was counted a single time. The chain has TRBV29-1 and TRBJ2-5, with D possibly TRBD1 on 5 matching bases. V lost 4 bases to trimming and J lost 4 bases, with 16 bases between them. CDR1 and CDR2 from the germline V gene are SQVTM and ANQGSEA. The CDR3 spans 14 residues. The CDR3 DNA reads TGCAGCGTTGCCACTCCTGTGGGGCCAGAGACCCAGTACTTC. Translating gives CSVATPVGPETQYF.

The chain joins TRBV19 to TRBJ1-2; D not certain. Trimming removed 5 bases at V and 4 bases at J, with 20 bases between. The CDR3 has 16 amino acids. Germline CDR1 LNHDA, CDR2 SQIVND (reference sequence). The CDR3 nucleotides read TGTGCCAGTAGTGCGGGGAGGACCTTCCACCTCTATGGCTACACCTTC. As protein: CASSAGRTFHLYGYTF.

J is TRBJ2-7 and V is TRBV11-3, with 8 bases lining up with TRBD1. J gave up 0 bases and V 5 bases, and 6 bases lay outside the gene matches. Looked up from germline, CDR1 is SGHNT and CDR2 is YENEEA. The CDR3 is 15 amino acids. The CDR3 DNA sequence: TGTGCCAGCAGCCCTAGGACAGGGCACTCCTACGAGCAGTACTTC. As protein: CASSPRTGHSYEQYF.

This clone occurred once. One junction end disagrees with the germline gene, perhaps due to a read error. Other DNA variants within this sample encode the same CDR3. The V gene is TRBV30, the J gene TRBJ1-1, with D unclear. The V gene's germline CDR1 is GTSNPN and CDR2 SVGIG (reference sequence). This CDR3 is built from 13 residues. The CDR3 loop is CAWSFQWASEAFF. CDR3 coding DNA: TGTGCTTGGAGTTTTCAGTGGGCATCTGAAGCTTTCTTT.

This clone was observed once. For the CDR3, the DNA is TGTGCCAGCAACGCGGGGGGGGTCCAGCGTCGGTTCTTC. This codes for CASNAGGVQRRFF. The chain is built from TRBV28 and TRBJ2-1; 9 bases align to TRBD2. Germline values: CDR1 MDHEN, CDR2 SYDVKM. J gave up 15 bases and V 7 bases, and 13 bases lay outside the gene matches. CDR3 length: 13 amino acids.

Regarding this clone: The same CDR3 also results from other DNA sequences found in this sample. The V and J genes are TRBV9 and TRBJ1-2; tentatively, D is TRBD1 (6 bases). Trimming cost V 2 bases and J 3 bases, with 8 bases left between them. The CDR3 sequence is 13 residues long. CDR1 is SGDLS and CDR2 is YYNGEE in the germline V gene. The CDR3 loop reads CASSVGGDYGYTF. The CDR3 nucleotides read TGTGCCAGCAGCGTCGGGGGCGACTATGGCTACACCTTC.

The V and J genes are TRBV6-6 and TRBJ2-7; 9 nucleotides align to TRBD2. V shed 6 bases, J shed 0 bases, and the junction held 9 bases outside the gene matches. CDR3 length: 16 residues. Germline values: CDR1 MNHNY, CDR2 SVGAGI (reference sequence). CDR3: CASRRFSGSPSYEQYF. CDR3 DNA sequence: TGTGCCAGCAGGCGATTTAGCGGGAGTCCCTCCTACGAGCAGTACTTC.

The chain is built from TRBV5-4 and TRBJ2-3; 9 nucleotides agree with TRBD2. The CDR3 is made up of 14 amino acids. The germline V gene has CDR1 SGHNT and CDR2 YYREEE (reference sequence). J was trimmed by 4 bases and V by 2 bases; bases with no gene match: 2. CDR3 region: CASSFSGSADTQYF. DNA of the CDR3: TGTGCCAGCAGCTTTAGCGGGAGTGCAGATACGCAGTATTTT.